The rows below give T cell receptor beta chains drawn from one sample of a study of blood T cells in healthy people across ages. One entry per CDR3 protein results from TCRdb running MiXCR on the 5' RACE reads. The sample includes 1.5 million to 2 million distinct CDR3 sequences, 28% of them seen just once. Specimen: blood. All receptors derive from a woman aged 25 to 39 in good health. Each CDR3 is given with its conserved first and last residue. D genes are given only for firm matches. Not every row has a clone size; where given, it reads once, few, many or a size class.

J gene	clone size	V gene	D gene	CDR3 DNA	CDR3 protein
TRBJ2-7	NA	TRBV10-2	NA	TGCGCCAGCAGTGAGTCCGGGACACCATCCTACGAGCAGTACTTC	CASSESGTPSYEQYF
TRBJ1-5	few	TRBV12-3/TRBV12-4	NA	TGTGCCAGCAGTCGGGTAGGGGTGGGTGTCCAGCCCCAGCATTTT	CASSRVGVGVQPQHF
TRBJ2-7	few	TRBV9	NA	TGTGCCAGCAGCGTCTCGGGGCGTTTAGACGAGCAGTACTTC	CASSVSGRLDEQYF
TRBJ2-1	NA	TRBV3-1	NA	TGTGCCAGCAGCCAAGATTACAGAAACATTCAGTTCTTC	CASSQDYRNIQFF
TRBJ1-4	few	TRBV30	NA	TGTGCCTGGCGGGGACAAAGCAATGAAAAACTGTTTTTT	CAWRGQSNEKLFF
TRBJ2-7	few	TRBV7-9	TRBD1	TGTGCCAGCAGCTTCGGACAGGGGGAGGCCGAGCAGTACTTC	CASSFGQGEAEQYF
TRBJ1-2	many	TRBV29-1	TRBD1	TGCAGCGTCCCAACGCCGGGACAGGGTTTCTATGGCTACACCTTC	CSVPTPGQGFYGYTF
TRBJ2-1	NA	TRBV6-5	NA	TGTGCCAGCACCCCGGGTCCCAGGCTCAATGAGCAGTTCTTC	CASTPGPRLNEQFF
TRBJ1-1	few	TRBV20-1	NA	TGCAGTGCGGGGTTGGATCCGAACACTGAAGCTTTCTTT	CSAGLDPNTEAFF
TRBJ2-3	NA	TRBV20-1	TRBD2	TGCAGTGCTAGCGGGAGGGGAGTGGGCACAGATACGCAGTATTTT	CSASGRGVGTDTQYF
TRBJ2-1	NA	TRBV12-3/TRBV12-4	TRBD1	TGTGCCAGCAGTCGAGCAGGACAGGGCTTCTCCTACAATGAGCAGTTCTTC	CASSRAGQGFSYNEQFF
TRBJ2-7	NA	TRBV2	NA	TGTGCCAGCAGTGTTATGGTTTACGAGCAGTACTTC	CASSVMVYEQYF
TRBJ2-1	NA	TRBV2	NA	TGTGCCAGCAGTGACAACTATGAGCAGTTCTTC	CASSDNYEQFF
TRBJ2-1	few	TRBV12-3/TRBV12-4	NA	TGTGCCAGCAGTTTAGCCTTTGGTGCCCAAGGGCATTGGGAGCAGTTCTTC	CASSLAFGAQGHWEQFF
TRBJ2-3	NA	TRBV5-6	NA	TGTGCCAGCAGCAAGACTGCAAATACGCAGTATTTT	CASSKTANTQYF
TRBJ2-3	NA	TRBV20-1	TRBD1	TGCAGTGCTATCCGACAGGGCACTAGCACAGATACGCAGTATTTT	CSAIRQGTSTDTQYF
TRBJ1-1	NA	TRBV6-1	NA	TGTGCCAGCAGTGCCTCGGGAGGGTCTGAAGCTTTCTTT	CASSASGGSEAFF
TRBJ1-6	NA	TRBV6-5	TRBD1	TGTACCAGCAGGAGACAGGGCTCACCCCTCCACTTT	CTSRRQGSPLHF
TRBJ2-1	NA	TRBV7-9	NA	TGTGCCAGCACCCGAGAGTCGGGCAATGAGCAGTTCTTC	CASTRESGNEQFF
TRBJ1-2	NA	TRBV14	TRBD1	TGTGCCAGCAGCCAAGATTGGACAGGGGAGATCTACACCTTC	CASSQDWTGEIYTF
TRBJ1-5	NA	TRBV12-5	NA	TGTGCTAGTGGTTTGGACCAGGATCAGCCCCAGCATTTT	CASGLDQDQPQHF
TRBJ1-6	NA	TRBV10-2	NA	TGCGCCAGCAGTGGGGGGACGGATCATAATTCACCCCTCCACTTT	CASSGGTDHNSPLHF
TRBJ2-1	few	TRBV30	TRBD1	TGTGCCTGGGCGTTTCCGGACAGGGACGGTGAGCAGTTCTTC	CAWAFPDRDGEQFF
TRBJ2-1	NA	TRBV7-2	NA	TGTGCCAGCAGCGCCCGAATCCGGAGCTCCTACAATGAGCAGTTCTTC	CASSARIRSSYNEQFF
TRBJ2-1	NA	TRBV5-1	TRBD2	TGCGCCAGCAGGATGAGCGGGAGAGGCGATGAGCAGTTCTTC	CASRMSGRGDEQFF
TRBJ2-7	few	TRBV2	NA	TGTGCCAGCGGGCTTCACCAGGGGATCCGCAACGAGCAGTACTTC	CASGLHQGIRNEQYF
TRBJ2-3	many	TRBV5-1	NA	TGCGCCAGCAGCACCCGCCTCACAGATACGCAGTATTTT	CASSTRLTDTQYF
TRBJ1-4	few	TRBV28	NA	TGTGCCATGTCGAAGAGCGGGGGCGCAGGAAAACTGTTTTTT	CAMSKSGGAGKLFF